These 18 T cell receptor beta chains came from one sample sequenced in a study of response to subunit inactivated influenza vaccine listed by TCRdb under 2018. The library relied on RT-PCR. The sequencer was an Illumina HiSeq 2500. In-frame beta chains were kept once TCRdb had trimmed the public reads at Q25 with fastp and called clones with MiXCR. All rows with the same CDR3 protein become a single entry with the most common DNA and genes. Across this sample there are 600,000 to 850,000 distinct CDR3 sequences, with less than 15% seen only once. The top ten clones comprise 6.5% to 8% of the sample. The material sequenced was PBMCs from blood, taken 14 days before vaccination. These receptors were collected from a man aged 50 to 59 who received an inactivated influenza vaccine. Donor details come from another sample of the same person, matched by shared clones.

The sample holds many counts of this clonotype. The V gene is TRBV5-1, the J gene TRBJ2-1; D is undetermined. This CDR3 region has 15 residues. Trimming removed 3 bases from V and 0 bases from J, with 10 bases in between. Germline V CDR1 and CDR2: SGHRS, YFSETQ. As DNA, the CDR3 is TGCGCCAGCAGCTCGACGACCGGCTCCTACAATGAGCAGTTCTTC. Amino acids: CASSSTTGSYNEQFF.

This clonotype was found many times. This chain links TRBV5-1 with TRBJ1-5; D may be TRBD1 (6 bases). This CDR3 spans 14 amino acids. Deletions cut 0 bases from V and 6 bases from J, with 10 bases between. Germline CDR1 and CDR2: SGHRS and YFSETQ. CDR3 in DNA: TGCGCCAGCAGCTTGGCAGGGGCCGGTCAGCCCCAGCATTTT. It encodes CASSLAGAGQPQHF.

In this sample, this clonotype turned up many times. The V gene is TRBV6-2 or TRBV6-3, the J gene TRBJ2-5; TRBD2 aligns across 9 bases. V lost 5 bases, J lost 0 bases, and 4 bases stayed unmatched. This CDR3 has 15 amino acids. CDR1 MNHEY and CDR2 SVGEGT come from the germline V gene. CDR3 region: CASSRLAGDQETQYF. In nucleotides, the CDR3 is TGTGCCAGCAGTAGATTAGCGGGAGACCAAGAGACCCAGTACTTC.

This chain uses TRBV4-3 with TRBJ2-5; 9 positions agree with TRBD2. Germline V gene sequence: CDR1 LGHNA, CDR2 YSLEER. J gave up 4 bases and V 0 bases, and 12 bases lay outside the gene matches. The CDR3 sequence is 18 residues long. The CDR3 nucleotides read TGCGCCAGCAGCCAAGAAGTAGCGGGAGCCCTCGGGGGAGAGACCCAGTACTTC. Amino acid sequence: CASSQEVAGALGGETQYF.

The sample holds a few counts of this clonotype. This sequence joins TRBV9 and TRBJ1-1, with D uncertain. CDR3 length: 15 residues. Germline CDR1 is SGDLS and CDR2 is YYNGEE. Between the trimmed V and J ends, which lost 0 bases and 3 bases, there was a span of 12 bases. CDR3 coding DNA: TGTGCCAGCAGCGTAGCTCCTGCCGTAGACACTGAAGCTTTCTTT. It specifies CASSVAPAVDTEAFF. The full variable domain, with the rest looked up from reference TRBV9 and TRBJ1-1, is DSGVTQTPKHLITATGQRVTLRCSPRSGDLSVYWYQQSLDQGLQFLIQYYNGEERAKGNILERFSAQQFPDLHSELNLSSLELGDSALYFCASSVAPAVDTEAFFGQGTRLTVV.

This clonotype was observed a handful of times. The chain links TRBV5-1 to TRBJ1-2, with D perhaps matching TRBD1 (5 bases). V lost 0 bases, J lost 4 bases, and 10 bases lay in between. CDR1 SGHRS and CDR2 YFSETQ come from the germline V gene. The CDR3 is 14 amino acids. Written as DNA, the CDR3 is TGCGCCAGCAGCTTGGATGGGACGTCCTATGGCTACACCTTC. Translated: CASSLDGTSYGYTF.

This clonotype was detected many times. The CDR3 DNA sequence: TGCAGTGCTAGAGATCATAGGCCACAGGGCACTGAAGCTTTCTTT. Translated, it gives CSARDHRPQGTEAFF. The J gene is TRBJ1-1, the V gene TRBV20-1; possibly TRBD1 for D (6 bases). The germline V gene encodes CDR1 DFQATT and CDR2 SNEGSKA (reference sequence). This CDR3 has 15 amino acids. Trimming removed 0 bases at V and 4 bases at J, with 15 bases between.

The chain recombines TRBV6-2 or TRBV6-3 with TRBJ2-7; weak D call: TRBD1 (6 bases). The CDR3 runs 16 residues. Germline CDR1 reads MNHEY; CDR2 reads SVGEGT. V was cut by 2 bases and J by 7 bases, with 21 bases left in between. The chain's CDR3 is CASSYQATGSLREQYF. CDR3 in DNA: TGTGCCAGCAGTTACCAAGCGACAGGCTCCCTAAGGGAGCAGTACTTC.

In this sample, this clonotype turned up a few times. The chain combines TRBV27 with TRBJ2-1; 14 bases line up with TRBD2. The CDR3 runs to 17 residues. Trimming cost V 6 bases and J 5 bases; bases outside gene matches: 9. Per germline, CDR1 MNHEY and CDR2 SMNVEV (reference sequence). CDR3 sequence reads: CASSSSLGLAGDNEQFF. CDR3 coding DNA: TGTGCCAGCAGCAGCAGCCTGGGACTAGCGGGAGACAATGAGCAGTTCTTC.

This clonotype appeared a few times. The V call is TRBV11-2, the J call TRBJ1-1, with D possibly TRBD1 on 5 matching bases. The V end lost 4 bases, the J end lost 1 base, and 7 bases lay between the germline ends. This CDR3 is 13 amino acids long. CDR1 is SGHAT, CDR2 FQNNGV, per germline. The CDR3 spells CASSYDRNTEAFF. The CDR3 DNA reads TGTGCCAGCAGCTACGACAGGAACACTGAAGCTTTCTTT. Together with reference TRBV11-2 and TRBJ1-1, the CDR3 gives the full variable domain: EAGVAQSPRYKIIEKRQSVAFWCNPISGHATLYWYQQILGQGPKLLIQFQNNGVVDDSQLPKDRFSAERLKGVDSTLKIQPAKLEDSAVYLCASSYDRNTEAFFGQGTRLTVV.

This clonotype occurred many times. DNA for the CDR3: TGTGCCAGCAGCCATAACAAGGGGACTGGCACAGATACGCAGTATTTT. Its translation is CASSHNKGTGTDTQYF. This chain links TRBV3-1 with TRBJ2-3; D perhaps matches TRBD2 (6 bases). The germline gives CDR1 LGHDT, CDR2 YNNKEL (reference sequence). CDR3 length: 16 residues. Deletions cut 3 bases from V and 1 base from J, with 14 bases between.

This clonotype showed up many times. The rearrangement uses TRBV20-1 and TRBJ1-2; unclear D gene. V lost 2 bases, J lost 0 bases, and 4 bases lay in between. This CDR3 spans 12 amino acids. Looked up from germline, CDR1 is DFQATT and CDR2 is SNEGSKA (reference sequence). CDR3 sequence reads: CSARYANYGYTF. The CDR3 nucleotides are TGCAGTGCTAGATACGCTAACTATGGCTACACCTTC.

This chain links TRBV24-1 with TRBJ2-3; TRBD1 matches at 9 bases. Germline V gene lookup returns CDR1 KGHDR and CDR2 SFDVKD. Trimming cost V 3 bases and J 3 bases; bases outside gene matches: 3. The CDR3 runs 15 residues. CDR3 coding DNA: TGTGCCACCAGTGATGGGACAGGGAGTACAGATACGCAGTATTTT. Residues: CATSDGTGSTDTQYF.

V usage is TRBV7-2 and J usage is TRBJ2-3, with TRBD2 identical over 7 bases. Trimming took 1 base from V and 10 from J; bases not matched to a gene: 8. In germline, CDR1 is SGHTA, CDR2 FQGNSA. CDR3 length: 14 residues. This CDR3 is CASSLGGGSSAQYF. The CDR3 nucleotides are TGTGCCAGCAGCTTAGGGGGGGGGTCCTCGGCGCAGTATTTT.

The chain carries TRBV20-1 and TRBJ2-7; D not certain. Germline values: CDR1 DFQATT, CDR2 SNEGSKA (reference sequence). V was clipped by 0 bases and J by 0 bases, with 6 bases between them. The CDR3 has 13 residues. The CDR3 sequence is CSARDPDSYEQYF. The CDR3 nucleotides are TGCAGTGCTAGAGATCCAGACTCCTACGAGCAGTACTTC.

As DNA, the CDR3 is TGTGCCAGCAGCCAGACACAAACCTACGAGCAGTACTTC. Translated, it gives CASSQTQTYEQYF. The V and J genes are TRBV14 and TRBJ2-7; D is unresolved. Germline V CDR1 and CDR2: SGHDN, FVKESK. Trimming took off 3 bases at V and 2 bases at J, with 8 bases between the two ends. The CDR3 is made up of 13 amino acids.

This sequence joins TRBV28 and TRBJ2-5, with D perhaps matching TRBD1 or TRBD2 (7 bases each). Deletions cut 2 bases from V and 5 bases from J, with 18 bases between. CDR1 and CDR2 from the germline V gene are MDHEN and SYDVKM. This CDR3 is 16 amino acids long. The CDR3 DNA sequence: TGTGCCAGCAGTTTACAGGGGGGGGGCCGCCGGGAGACCCAGTACTTC. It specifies CASSLQGGGRRETQYF.

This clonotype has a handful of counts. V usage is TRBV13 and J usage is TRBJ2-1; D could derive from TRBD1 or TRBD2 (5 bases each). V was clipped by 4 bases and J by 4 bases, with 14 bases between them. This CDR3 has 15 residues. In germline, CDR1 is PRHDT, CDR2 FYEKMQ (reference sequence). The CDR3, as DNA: TGTGCCAGCAGCTCTAACGGGGCGCGGTACAATGAGCAGTTCTTC. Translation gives CASSSNGARYNEQFF.